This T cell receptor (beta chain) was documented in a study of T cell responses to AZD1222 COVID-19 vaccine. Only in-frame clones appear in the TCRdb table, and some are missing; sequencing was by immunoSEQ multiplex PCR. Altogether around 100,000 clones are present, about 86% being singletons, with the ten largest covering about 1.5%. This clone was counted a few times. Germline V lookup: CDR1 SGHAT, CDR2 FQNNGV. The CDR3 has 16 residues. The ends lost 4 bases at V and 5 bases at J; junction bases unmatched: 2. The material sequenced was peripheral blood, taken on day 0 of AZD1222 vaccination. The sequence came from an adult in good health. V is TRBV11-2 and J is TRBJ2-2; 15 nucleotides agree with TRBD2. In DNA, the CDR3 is TGTGCCAGCAGCTCAGGACTAGCGGGAGGGACCGGGGAGCTGTTTTTT. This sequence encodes CASSSGLAGGTGELFF.